This T cell receptor beta chain was profiled in a study of neurological immune-mediated disorders. Overall study results and limits: Expanded clones shared no identical CDR3 amino acid sequences across subjects, which suggested private TCR-beta repertoires in all groups. While HTLV-1-associated myelopathy showed the greatest TCR clonal expansion, multiple sclerosis showed the least, falling below healthy controls.

This clonotype was seen only a few times. Its specificity is unknown. Germline V lookup: CDR1 MDHEN, CDR2 SYDVKM. After removal of 6 bases from V and 4 bases from J, the junction contained 10 bases not matched to a gene. This CDR3 is 16 amino acids long. The time point: longitudinal time-point 2. The unsorted libraries originated from 2 million PBMCs kept at -80 C. The cDNA came from 5'RACE, which used 10-nucleotide random UMIs. TCRdb processed the 5' RACE reads anew with MiXCR; each CDR3 protein has one entry. The repertoire has over 75,000 distinct CDR3 sequences, over 4.5% of them found once; the top ten carry roughly 7.9%.

The receptor was derived from a woman in her fifties or sixties with multiple sclerosis. The chain uses TRBV28 and TRBJ1-1; 11 bases agree with TRBD1. Sequencing was performed on PBMCs. The CDR3 loop reads CASSHSGGTGGTEAFF. Here the CDR3 DNA reads TGTGCCAGCAGCCATTCTGGCGGGACAGGGGGCACTGAAGCTTTCTTT. The entire variable domain, with the rest obtained from reference TRBV28 and TRBJ1-1, is as follows: DVKVTQSSRYLVKRTGEKVFLECVQDMDHENMFWYRQDPGLGLRLIYFSYDVKMKEKGDIPEGYSVSREKKERFSLILESASTNQTSMYLCASSHSGGTGGTEAFFGQGTRLTVV.